A selection of T cell receptor beta chains follows, all from one sample in a study of cytomegalovirus exposure and HLA in healthy donors. Clones were sequenced by immunoSEQ multiplex PCR, and TCRdb holds only the in-frame ones, with some missing. This sample carries about 190,000 clones, 80% to 85% of them seen once, and the ten largest clones take around 2.2%. Input material: PBMCs. These receptors were obtained from a woman in her 30s in good health and CMV-seronegative. Each CDR3 is given with its conserved first and last residue. D genes are given only for firm matches. A clone size is listed for some rows: how often the clone was seen (once, few, many), or a class if it is expanded.

cdr3_length	clone_size	v_call	j_call	d_call	cdr3_nt	cdr3_aa
17	few	TRBV7-2	TRBJ2-1	TRBD2	TGTGCCAGCAGCCCCTACTCTGCGACTAGCGGTAACAATGAGCAGTTCTTC	CASSPYSATSGNNEQFF
14	-	TRBV5-4	TRBJ2-3	-	TGTGCCAGCACCCTAGGGCCTAGCCCAGATACGCAGTATTTT	CASTLGPSPDTQYF
15	-	TRBV4-1	TRBJ2-2	TRBD1	TGCGCCAGCAGCCTGGGGACAGCGAACACCGGGGAGCTGTTTTTT	CASSLGTANTGELFF
15	-	TRBV29-1	TRBJ2-7	TRBD2	TGCAGCGTTGAAGATGTGGCGGGGGGTAGCTACGAGCAGTACTTC	CSVEDVAGGSYEQYF
14	-	TRBV5-4	TRBJ2-7	-	TGTGCCAGCAGCTTGTATTCGACACCCTACGAGCAGTACTTC	CASSLYSTPYEQYF
14	-	TRBV6-5	TRBJ2-7	TRBD1	TGTGCCAGCAGTTATGGGGACAGGGGCTACGAGCAGTACTTC	CASSYGDRGYEQYF
12	-	TRBV6-1	TRBJ2-5	-	TGTGCCGGGGGCAGAGAACAAGAGACCCAGTACTTC	CAGGREQETQYF
19	-	TRBV28	TRBJ2-4	TRBD1	TGTGCCAGCAGCCAACTTTCATACAGGGGGCGGTACCCCAAAAACATTCAGTACTTC	CASSQLSYRGRYPKNIQYF
18	-	TRBV28	TRBJ2-4	-	TGTGCCAGCAGTTTGGGGGGGGCAGCTCTGGGAGCCAAAAACATTCAGTACTTC	CASSLGGAALGAKNIQYF
13	-	TRBV10-3	TRBJ2-5	TRBD1	TGTGCCTTCTCTGGGACAGCCCAAGAGACCCAGTACTTC	CAFSGTAQETQYF
17	-	TRBV14	TRBJ1-1	-	TGTGCCAGTAGCTCCCCGTGGGCAGGGCCTGTGAACACTGAAGCTTTCTTT	CASSSPWAGPVNTEAFF
15	-	TRBV4-3	TRBJ1-3	-	TGCGCCAGCAGCCAAGATGTCAGCTCTGGAAACACCATATATTTT	CASSQDVSSGNTIYF
15	-	TRBV18	TRBJ1-2	TRBD1	TGTGCCAGCTCACCAGCAGGGGGCTCTAACTATGGCTACACCTTC	CASSPAGGSNYGYTF
14	-	TRBV5-1	TRBJ2-1	TRBD1	TGCGCCAGCAGTGTCGGGACAGGCGACAATGAGCAGTTCTTC	CASSVGTGDNEQFF
14	-	TRBV6-1	TRBJ2-5	-	TGTGCCAGCAAGCCAGGTTCGTTCCAAGAGACCCAGTACTTC	CASKPGSFQETQYF
16	-	TRBV27	TRBJ2-2	TRBD2	TGTGCCAGCAGAAGTTTAGCGGGGGGACCTACCGGGGAGCTGTTTTTT	CASRSLAGGPTGELFF
17	-	TRBV28	TRBJ1-2	-	TGTGCCAGCAGTAAGGCATACACAAGGGGAATGCTCTATGGCTACACCTTC	CASSKAYTRGMLYGYTF
15	-	TRBV5-8	TRBJ2-5	-	TGTGCCAGCAGCACCCCGCTCCAGTCCCAAGAGACCCAGTACTTC	CASSTPLQSQETQYF
15	-	TRBV5-1	TRBJ2-7	TRBD2	TGCGCCAGCAGCTTTGGTAGCGGGGGGGCCTACGAGCAGTACTTC	CASSFGSGGAYEQYF
14	few	TRBV6-1	TRBJ2-3	TRBD1	TGTGCCAGCAGGGACAGGACTAGCACAGATACGCAGTATTTT	CASRDRTSTDTQYF
14	-	TRBV28	TRBJ2-5	-	TGTGCCAGCACCCTCAAGGGGGGGTCGGAGACCCAGTACTTC	CASTLKGGSETQYF
15	-	TRBV9	TRBJ2-1	-	TGTGCCAGCAGCGTCTTAGACTTCCTAAGCGATGAGCAGTTCTTC	CASSVLDFLSDEQFF
16	-	TRBV4-1	TRBJ2-7	TRBD1	TGCGCCAGCAGCCAACGGTCGGGACAGGGAGAGGTCGAGCAGTACTTC	CASSQRSGQGEVEQYF
11	-	TRBV2	TRBJ2-5	-	TGTGCCAGCGAGTACCAAGAGACCCAGTACTTC	CASEYQETQYF
16	-	TRBV7-4	TRBJ2-4	-	TGTGCCAGCAGCTTCAAACAGGGAGTAGCCAAAAACATTCAGTACTTC	CASSFKQGVAKNIQYF
16	-	TRBV10-3	TRBJ2-2	TRBD2	TGTGCCACCAGCGGAGCGGGGGGGACGAACACCGGGGAGCTGTTTTTT	CATSGAGGTNTGELFF
15	-	TRBV5-1	TRBJ1-6	-	TGCGCCAGCAGCTTGGAGGCAGGGACTCTTTCACCCCTCCACTTT	CASSLEAGTLSPLHF
17	-	TRBV7-9	TRBJ2-3	-	TGTGCCAGCAGCTCGAAGGGTGGGGGGTTTTCTGGAGATACGCAGTATTTT	CASSSKGGGFSGDTQYF
16	-	TRBV2	TRBJ2-5	TRBD2	TGTGCCAGCAGGAGGACTAGCGGGAGTTACCAAGAGACCCAGTACTTC	CASRRTSGSYQETQYF
14	-	TRBV7-6	TRBJ2-3	TRBD2	TGTGCCAGCAGCTTTGGGGGGGGGTTTGATACGCAGTATTTT	CASSFGGGFDTQYF
15	-	TRBV6-1	TRBJ2-5	-	TGTGCCAGCAGGTTGCAGGGCAGGATAAAAGAGACCCAGTACTTC	CASRLQGRIKETQYF
14	-	TRBV28	TRBJ2-1	TRBD2	TGTGCCAGCAGCATTCAGCGGGGCACAAATGAGCAGTTCTTC	CASSIQRGTNEQFF
15	-	TRBV7-2	TRBJ2-6	-	TGTGCCAGCAGTGGAGGAGTACCTGGGGCCAACGTCCTGACTTTC	CASSGGVPGANVLTF
14	few	TRBV25-1	TRBJ2-7	-	TGTGCCAGCAGTGAATCGGGGAAGAGGTACGAGCAGTACTTC	CASSESGKRYEQYF
14	-	TRBV7-9	TRBJ2-7	TRBD2	TGTGCCAGCAGCTTAGGGGCTAGCGGGGTCGAGCAGTACTTC	CASSLGASGVEQYF
15	-	TRBV5-1	TRBJ1-2	-	TGCGCCAGCAGCTTGGCCGGACTGGCTAACTATGGCTACACCTTC	CASSLAGLANYGYTF
19	-	TRBV23-1	TRBJ2-5	TRBD1	TGCGCCAGCAGTCATCTCGCCCACCGACCGGGACAGGGTGGAGAGACCCAGTACTTC	CASSHLAHRPGQGGETQYF
15	-	TRBV5-1	TRBJ2-1	TRBD2	TGCGCCAGCAGCTTGGGAGCTAGCGGGGTAAATGAGCAGTTCTTC	CASSLGASGVNEQFF
14	-	TRBV18	TRBJ2-2	-	TGTGCCAGCTCACCGGACAGGAACACCGGGGAGCTGTTTTTT	CASSPDRNTGELFF